This TCR beta chain stems from a study of T-cell memory formation after mild COVID-19. There are 13 residues in the CDR3. The germline V gene encodes CDR1 MGHRA and CDR2 YSYEKL. Trimming removed 4 bases from V and 5 bases from J; junction bases left unmatched: 3. This clonotype was seen only a few times. Its specificity is unknown. 5'RACE with constant-segment primers built TCRalpha and TCRbeta cDNA libraries with UMIs. MiXCR was run by TCRdb on the 5' RACE reads, yielding one entry per CDR3 protein. The sample gives about 90,000 distinct CDR3 sequences, approximately 13% of which show up once; 25% to 35% is in the top ten. General study results and limits: Later expanders leaned CD4+, whereas day 15 to 85 contracting clones were balanced CD4/CD8. Whether second-wave clones peaking at day 37 were SARS-CoV-2 specific went unconfirmed. Memory from before infection featured some responding clones, which suggests cross-reactive memory joined.

This clonotype was sampled from an adult woman who had mild COVID-19 (a few samples of this study predate the infection). Cell type and time point are not known. Sequenced input: PBMCs or a T cell subset sorted from them (not recorded which). The J gene is TRBJ2-5, the V gene TRBV4-1; TRBD1 matches 8 bases. The CDR3 DNA sequence: TGCGCCAGCAGCCGGACAGGGCGGGAGACCCAGTACTTC. Encoded protein: CASSRTGRETQYF.